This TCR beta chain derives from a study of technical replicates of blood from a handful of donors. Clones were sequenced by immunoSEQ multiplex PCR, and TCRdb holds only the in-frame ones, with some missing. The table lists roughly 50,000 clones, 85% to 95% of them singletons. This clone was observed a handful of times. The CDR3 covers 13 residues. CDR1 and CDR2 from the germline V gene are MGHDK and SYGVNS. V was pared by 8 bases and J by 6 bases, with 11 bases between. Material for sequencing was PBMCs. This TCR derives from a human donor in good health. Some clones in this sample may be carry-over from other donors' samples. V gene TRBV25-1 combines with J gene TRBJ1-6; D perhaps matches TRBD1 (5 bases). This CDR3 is CASSAQGNSPLHF. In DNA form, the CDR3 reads TGTGCCAGCTCCGCCCAGGGTAATTCACCCCTCCACTTT.